These T cell receptor beta chains were read from a single sample in a study of cytomegalovirus exposure and HLA in healthy donors. Data came from immunoSEQ multiplex PCR; TCRdb stores just in-frame clones and leaves some out. The sample consists of 150,000 to 200,000 clones, approximately 70% of them appearing once. What was sequenced was PBMCs. Receptors were obtained from a woman aged 40 to 55 in good health and CMV-seropositive. CDR3s include the opening cysteine and the closing phenylalanine or tryptophan. The order of the fields is clone size, V gene, D gene, J gene, CDR3 protein, CDR3 DNA. A D gene is named only where the DNA matches it firmly. The listing skips clone size in some rows; elsewhere it reads once, few, many or a size class.

-	TRBV7-3	-	TRBJ1-3	CASSPEASSGNTIYF	TGTGCCAGCAGCCCTGAGGCGTCCTCTGGAAACACCATATATTTT
-	TRBV5-4	-	TRBJ2-5	CASSLRDIQETQYF	TGTGCCAGCAGCTTGAGGGACATACAAGAGACCCAGTACTTC
-	TRBV7-9	TRBD1	TRBJ1-1	CASSYIGQDSRIAFF	TGTGCCAGCAGTTACATTGGACAGGATTCTAGAATAGCTTTCTTT
-	TRBV4-2	TRBD2	TRBJ2-3	CASSQDPSGSLPDTQYF	TGTGCCAGCAGCCAAGATCCCAGCGGGAGTCTCCCAGATACGCAGTATTTT
-	TRBV28	-	TRBJ2-7	CASSLIQWTAFSYEQYF	TGTGCCAGCAGTTTAATTCAATGGACAGCCTTCTCCTACGAGCAGTACTTC
-	TRBV28	TRBD1	TRBJ1-1	CASTKGAGTEAFF	TGTGCCAGCACCAAGGGGGCCGGGACTGAAGCTTTCTTT
-	TRBV9	-	TRBJ1-1	CASSDRPGVNTEAFF	TGTGCCAGCAGCGATCGCCCCGGGGTGAACACTGAAGCTTTCTTT
-	TRBV5-1	-	TRBJ1-2	CASSLSPGDTYGYTF	TGCGCCAGCAGCTTGTCTCCAGGGGACACCTATGGCTACACCTTC
few	TRBV28	TRBD1	TRBJ1-1	CASSSTGGLMNTEAFF	TGTGCCAGCAGTTCGACAGGGGGCCTTATGAACACTGAAGCTTTCTTT
-	TRBV6-1	TRBD1	TRBJ1-2	CASSETGEYGYTF	TGTGCCAGCAGTGAAACAGGGGAATATGGCTACACCTTC
-	TRBV7-2	TRBD1	TRBJ1-5	CASSPIAGGNQPQHF	TGTGCCAGCAGCCCAATAGCAGGGGGAAATCAGCCCCAGCATTTT
-	TRBV27	TRBD1	TRBJ2-2	CASTQGNSGELFF	TGTGCCAGCACACAGGGGAACAGCGGGGAGCTGTTTTTT
few	TRBV4-1	-	TRBJ2-7	CASSFSDEQYF	TGCGCCAGCAGCTTTTCGGACGAGCAGTACTTC
-	TRBV5-1	-	TRBJ1-5	CASSSGDSNQPQHF	TGCGCCAGCAGCTCAGGGGATAGCAATCAGCCCCAGCATTTT
-	TRBV7-2	TRBD2	TRBJ2-1	CASSFPGLAGGVNEQFF	TGTGCCAGCAGCTTCCCGGGACTAGCGGGGGGTGTCAATGAGCAGTTCTTC
-	TRBV6-5	TRBD1	TRBJ2-1	CASSYERTGGDEQFF	TGTGCCAGCAGTTACGAGCGGACAGGGGGAGATGAGCAGTTCTTC
-	TRBV19	-	TRBJ1-5	CASSIVGGVINQPQHF	TGTGCCAGTAGTATAGTTGGAGGGGTAATCAATCAGCCCCAGCATTTT
-	TRBV7-8	-	TRBJ1-4	CASSLVATGNEKLFF	TGTGCCAGCAGCTTAGTGGCTACAGGGAATGAAAAACTGTTTTTT
once	TRBV4-2	TRBD1	TRBJ1-2	CASSQGPQGAGGYTF	TGTGCCAGCAGCCAAGGGCCCCAGGGGGCGGGTGGCTACACCTTC
-	TRBV6-6	-	TRBJ2-2	CASSYPQAGTGELFF	TGTGCCAGCAGTTACCCCCAGGCGGGGACCGGGGAGCTGTTTTTT
once	TRBV4-3	TRBD2	TRBJ2-3	CASSQDRAGGLADTQYF	TGCGCCAGCAGCCAAGATCGGGCGGGGGGGCTCGCAGATACGCAGTATTTT
-	TRBV5-1	TRBD1	TRBJ1-1	CASSFLSGTGEPFF	TGCGCCAGCAGCTTCCTTTCCGGGACAGGGGAACCTTTCTTT
-	TRBV9	-	TRBJ1-1	CASSERQGFTEAFF	TGTGCCAGCAGCGAACGCCAGGGTTTCACTGAAGCTTTCTTT
-	TRBV10-2	-	TRBJ1-1	CASNLPNTEAFF	TGCGCCAGCAATCTACCGAACACTGAAGCTTTCTTT
-	TRBV9	-	TRBJ2-3	CASSVNSRTDTQYF	TGTGCCAGCAGCGTCAACTCCCGTACAGATACGCAGTATTTT
-	TRBV4-3	-	TRBJ1-5	CASSQDRFQPQHF	TGCGCCAGCAGCCAAGATCGTTTTCAGCCCCAGCATTTT
-	TRBV18	TRBD2	TRBJ2-7	CASSPLQASGSYEQYF	TGTGCCAGCTCACCACTACAGGCTAGCGGGAGTTACGAGCAGTACTTC
-	TRBV11-1	TRBD2	TRBJ2-1	CASSLARLAGGNEQFF	TGTGCCAGCAGCTTAGCTCGGCTAGCGGGCGGGAATGAGCAGTTCTTC